These 18 T cell receptor beta chains originate from one sample sequenced in a study of blood T cell repertoires in COVID-19. Sequenced by immunoSEQ multiplex PCR; TCRdb stores in-frame clones only, minus some. This table holds about 440,000 clones, about 92% found once. The sample was PBMCs or T cells enriched from blood (not recorded which). The receptor set was obtained from a man between 18 and 29 years old who had recovered from COVID-19.

The J gene is TRBJ1-2, the V gene TRBV19; D gene uncertain. Germline values: CDR1 LNHDA, CDR2 SQIVND (reference sequence). The CDR3 is made up of 13 amino acids. V dropped 5 bases and J dropped 2 bases, with 9 bases sitting between them. CDR3 nucleotide sequence: TGTGCCAGTAGTCCGACGGAGAACTATGGCTACACCTTC. Protein product: CASSPTENYGYTF. Supplemented by reference TRBV19 and TRBJ1-2, the full variable domain reads DGGITQSPKYLFRKEGQNVTLSCEQNLNHDAMYWYRQDPGQGLRLIYYSQIVNDFQKGDIAEGYSVSREKKESFPLTVTSAQKNPTAFYLCASSPTENYGYTFGSGTRLTVV.

The chain joins TRBV27 to TRBJ2-1; 7 nucleotides match TRBD2. Germline CDR1 is MNHEY and CDR2 is SMNVEV (reference sequence). V was clipped by 2 bases and J by 8 bases; unmatched bases: 9. This CDR3 is built from 15 residues. DNA for the CDR3: TGTGCCAGCAGTTTACGAGGACTAGAGCTCCATGAGCAGTTCTTC. It yields the protein CASSLRGLELHEQFF.

The V call is TRBV20-1, the J call TRBJ1-3; a weak D match, TRBD1 (6 bases). Trimming stripped 3 bases from V and 2 bases from J, with 11 bases between. CDR3 length equals 14 residues. The germline V gene encodes CDR1 DFQATT and CDR2 SNEGSKA (reference sequence). The CDR3 DNA is TGCAGTGCTAGTAGGCCAGGGGCTGGAAACACCATATATTTT. Amino acids: CSASRPGAGNTIYF.

The CDR3 reads CASSLGGAGAQYF. Written as DNA, the CDR3 is TGTGCCAGCAGCTTAGGAGGAGCTGGGGCCCAGTACTTC. V usage is TRBV5-6 and J usage is TRBJ2-5; tentative D call: TRBD2 (5 bases). The CDR3 runs 13 residues. CDR1 is SGHDT and CDR2 is YYEEEE in the germline V gene. The V end was cut by 2 bases, the J end by 9 bases, with 14 bases between.

The J gene is TRBJ2-7, the V gene TRBV5-1, with TRBD2 matching 11 bases. Per germline, CDR1 SGHRS and CDR2 YFSETQ. The CDR3 extends over 18 amino acids. V lost 4 bases, J lost 7 bases, and 19 bases stayed unmatched. The CDR3 DNA sequence: TGCGCCAGCAGCCTATCGAGGCTTAGCGGGAGGGCCGGGGCGGAGCAGTACTTC. It is translated as CASSLSRLSGRAGAEQYF. Full variable domain (remainder filled in from reference TRBV5-1 and TRBJ2-7): KAGVTQTPRYLIKTRGQQVTLSCSPISGHRSVSWYQQTPGQGLQFLFEYFSETQRNKGNFPGRFSGRQFSNSRSEMNVSTLELGDSALYLCASSLSRLSGRAGAEQYFGPGTRLTVT.

The V gene is TRBV7-3, the J gene TRBJ2-2; unclear D gene. CDR1 and CDR2 (germline): SGHTA, FQGTGA. Deletions cut 5 bases from V and 2 bases from J, with 12 bases between. The CDR3 consists of 15 residues. CDR3 region: CASSPASINTGELFF. CDR3 coding DNA: TGTGCCAGCAGCCCCGCAAGCATCAACACCGGGGAGCTGTTTTTT.

The chain employs TRBV27 and TRBJ2-7, with a possible D match to TRBD2 (5 bases). The CDR3 has 15 amino acids. The germline CDR1 and CDR2 sequences are MNHEY and SMNVEV (reference sequence). V dropped 4 bases and J dropped 2 bases, with 15 bases sitting between them. CDR3 DNA sequence: TGTGCCAGCAGTTCCAGAACTAGTTTTGCCTACGAGCAGTACTTC. Its translation is CASSSRTSFAYEQYF.

The chain recombines TRBV5-1 with TRBJ1-1; 10 positions agree with TRBD1. Germline trimming cut 1 base from V and 3 bases from J; bases unmatched to any gene: 9. There are 17 residues in the CDR3. Germline CDR1 SGHRS, CDR2 YFSETQ. The CDR3 DNA reads TGCGCCAGCAGCTTGAGGGACAGGGGTAGAGGGGACACTGAAGCTTTCTTT. Translated: CASSLRDRGRGDTEAFF.

The chain combines TRBV12-3 or TRBV12-4 with TRBJ2-4; D ambiguous. V was cut by 3 bases and J by 6 bases, with 6 bases left in between. The length of the CDR3 is 12 residues. CDR3 bases: TGTGCCAGCAGTTTGGGCAGAAACATTCAGTACTTC. Protein sequence: CASSLGRNIQYF.

The chain uses TRBV29-1 and TRBJ2-1, with 9 bases identical to TRBD2. The CDR3 runs to 13 residues. In germline, CDR1 is SQVTM, CDR2 ANQGSEA. V trimming: 3 bases; J trimming: 13 bases; junction bases outside the gene matches: 10. The CDR3 here is CSVEREGRLGQFF. The CDR3 DNA reads as TGCAGCGTTGAGCGGGAGGGCCGACTGGGCCAGTTCTTC.

Only one count was recorded for this clone. The chain combines TRBV10-3 with TRBJ1-3; 9 bases map to TRBD1. With V trimmed by 6 bases and J by 2 bases, 8 bases remained unmatched. Germline V gene sequence: CDR1 ENHRY, CDR2 SYGVKD. The CDR3 is made up of 16 amino acids. DNA for the CDR3: TGTGCCATCAGGAGAGGGACAGGGTTAACTGGAAACACCATATATTTT. It encodes CAIRRGTGLTGNTIYF.

Details on this clone: At one end, the junction sequence differs from germline, possibly due to a read error. Other DNA sequences of this sample code for an identical CDR3. The J gene is TRBJ2-7, the V gene TRBV27, with TRBD2 matching over 13 bases. CDR1 and CDR2 from the germline V gene are MNHEY and SMNVEV (reference sequence). CDR3 length: 20 amino acids. CDR3 coding DNA: TGTGCCAGCAGTTTACTCGTCGGACTAGCGGGAGCGACTAAAGGCTACGAGCAGTACTTT. As protein: CASSLLVGLAGATKGYEQYF.

The rearrangement joins TRBV11-1 to TRBJ1-4; D is perhaps TRBD1 (5 bases). The CDR3 contains 15 residues. V dropped 4 bases and J dropped 7 bases, with 16 bases sitting between them. Germline V gives CDR1 SGHAT, CDR2 FQDESV (reference sequence). The CDR3 sequence is CASSSPAKGAEKLFF. DNA of the CDR3: TGTGCCAGCAGCTCGCCGGCGAAAGGGGCTGAAAAACTGTTTTTT.

The chain links TRBV5-1 to TRBJ1-6, with no clear D. The CDR3 spans 15 residues. Germline V CDR1 and CDR2: SGHRS, YFSETQ. Trimming cost V 0 bases and J 6 bases, with 10 bases left between them. The CDR3 here is CASSLEVLFNSPLHF. The CDR3 DNA reads as TGCGCCAGCAGCTTGGAAGTCCTATTTAATTCACCCCTCCACTTT.

The chain uses TRBV5-8 and TRBJ2-7; tentative D call: TRBD2 (8 bases). The germline V gene has CDR1 SGHTS and CDR2 YDEGEE. V was cut by 6 bases and J by 1 base, with 26 bases left in between. This CDR3 has 18 residues. The CDR3 spells CASTPAGGRGQPSYEQYF. The CDR3 DNA is TGTGCCAGCACACCCGCGGGGGGTCGGGGACAGCCTTCCTACGAGCAGTACTTC. Complete variable domain (other parts from reference TRBV5-8 and TRBJ2-7): EAGVTQSPTHLIKTRGQQATLRCSPISGHTSVYWYQQALGLGLQFLLWYDEGEERNRGNFPPRFSGRQFPNYSSELNVNALELEDSALYLCASTPAGGRGQPSYEQYFGPGTRLTVT.

The chain is built from TRBV3-1 (or the pseudogene TRBV3-2) and TRBJ2-7, with D perhaps TRBD2 (6 bases). Trimming left V 1 base short and J 2 bases short, with 6 bases between. Per the germline V gene, CDR1 is LGHDT and CDR2 is YNNKEL (reference sequence). This CDR3 is built from 13 residues. CDR3 nucleotides: TGTGCCAGCAGCCAAGCGGGGGCCTACGAGCAGTACTTC. It encodes CASSQAGAYEQYF.

The CDR3 sequence is CSAGTGVINEQFF. CDR3 sequence (DNA): TGCAGCGCAGGGACAGGGGTGATTAATGAGCAGTTCTTC. This chain joins TRBV29-1 and TRBJ2-1, with 10 bases identical to TRBD1. The V gene end was trimmed by 7 bases and the J gene end by 7 bases; junction bases not matched to a gene: 7. CDR1 and CDR2 (germline): SQVTM, ANQGSEA. The CDR3 length is 13 residues.

This chain uses TRBV7-3 with TRBJ2-2; 7 bases agree with TRBD2. The CDR3 totals 15 residues. J lost 4 bases, V lost 2 bases, and 4 bases had no gene match. Germline V gene sequence: CDR1 SGHTA, CDR2 FQGTGA. CDR3 amino acids: CASSLAGDITGELFF. DNA of the CDR3: TGTGCCAGCAGCTTAGCGGGAGACATCACCGGGGAGCTGTTTTTT. Filled out from reference TRBV7-3 and TRBJ2-2, the complete variable domain reads GAGVSQTPSNKVTEKGKYVELRCDPISGHTALYWYRQSLGQGPEFLIYFQGTGAADDSGLPNDRFFAVRPEGSVSTLKIQRTERGDSAVYLCASSLAGDITGELFFGEGSRLTVL.